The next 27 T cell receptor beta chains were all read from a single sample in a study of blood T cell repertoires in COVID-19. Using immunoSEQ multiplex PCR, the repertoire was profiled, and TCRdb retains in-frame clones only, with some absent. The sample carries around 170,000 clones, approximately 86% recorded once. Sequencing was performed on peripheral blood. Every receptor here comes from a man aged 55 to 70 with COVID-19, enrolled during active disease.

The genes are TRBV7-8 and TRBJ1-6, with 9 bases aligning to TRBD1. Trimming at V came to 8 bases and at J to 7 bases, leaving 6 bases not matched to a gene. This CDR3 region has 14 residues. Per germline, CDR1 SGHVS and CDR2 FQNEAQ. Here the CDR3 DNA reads TGTGCCAGCTGTAATGGACAGGGGAATTCACCCCTCCACTTT. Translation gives CASCNGQGNSPLHF.

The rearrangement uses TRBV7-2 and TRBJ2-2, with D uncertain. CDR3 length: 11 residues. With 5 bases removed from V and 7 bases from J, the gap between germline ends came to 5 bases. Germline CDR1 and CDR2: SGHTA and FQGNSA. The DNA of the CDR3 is TGTGCCAGCAGCCCAGGCGGGGAGCTGTTTTTT. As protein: CASSPGGELFF. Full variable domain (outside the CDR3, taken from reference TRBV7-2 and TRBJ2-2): GAGVSQSPSNKVTEKGKDVELRCDPISGHTALYWYRQSLGQGLEFLIYFQGNSAPDKSGLPSDRFSAERTGGSVSTLTIQRTQQEDSAVYLCASSPGGELFFGEGSRLTVL.

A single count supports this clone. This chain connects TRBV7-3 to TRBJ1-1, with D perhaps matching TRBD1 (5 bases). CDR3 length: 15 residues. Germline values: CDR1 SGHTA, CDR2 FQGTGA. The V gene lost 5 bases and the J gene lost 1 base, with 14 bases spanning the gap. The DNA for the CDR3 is TGTGCCAGCAGCATAGCCGGGACTGAGAACACTGAAGCTTTCTTT. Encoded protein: CASSIAGTENTEAFF.

The chain's CDR3 is CASSPEQGSNQPQHF. The CDR3 nucleotides are TGTGCCAGCTCGCCGGAACAGGGGTCAAATCAGCCCCAGCATTTT. The chain has TRBV18 and TRBJ1-5; TRBD1 matches at 7 bases. CDR3 length: 15 residues. V was pared by 6 bases and J by 4 bases, with 9 bases of the junction left unmatched. Germline V gives CDR1 KGHSH, CDR2 LQKENI. Together with reference TRBV18 and TRBJ1-5, the CDR3 gives the full variable domain: NAGVMQNPRHLVRRRGQEARLRCSPMKGHSHVYWYRQLPEEGLKFMVYLQKENIIDESGMPKERFSAEFPKEGPSILRIQQVVRGDSAAYFCASSPEQGSNQPQHFGDGTRLSIL.

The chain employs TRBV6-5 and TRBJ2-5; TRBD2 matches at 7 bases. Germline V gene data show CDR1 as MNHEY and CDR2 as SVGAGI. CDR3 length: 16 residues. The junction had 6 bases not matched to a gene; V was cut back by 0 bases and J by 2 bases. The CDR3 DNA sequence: TGTGCCAGCAGTTACTCGAGCGGGGCGAAACAAGAGACCCAGTACTTC. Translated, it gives CASSYSSGAKQETQYF.

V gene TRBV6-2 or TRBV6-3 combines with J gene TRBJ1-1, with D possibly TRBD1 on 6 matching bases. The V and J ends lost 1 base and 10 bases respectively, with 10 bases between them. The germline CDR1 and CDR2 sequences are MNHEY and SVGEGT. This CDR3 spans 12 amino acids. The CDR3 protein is CASSYWGLVAFF. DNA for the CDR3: TGTGCCAGCAGTTACTGGGGGCTCGTAGCTTTCTTT.

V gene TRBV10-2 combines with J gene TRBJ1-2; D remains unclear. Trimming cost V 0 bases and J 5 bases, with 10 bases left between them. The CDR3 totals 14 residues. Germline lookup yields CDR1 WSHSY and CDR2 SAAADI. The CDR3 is CASSESPQMYGYTF. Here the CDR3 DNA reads TGCGCCAGCAGTGAGTCGCCACAGATGTATGGCTACACCTTC.

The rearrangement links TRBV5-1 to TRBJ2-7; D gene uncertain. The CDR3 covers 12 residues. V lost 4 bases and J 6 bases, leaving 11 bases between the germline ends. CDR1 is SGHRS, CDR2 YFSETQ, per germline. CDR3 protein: CASSPLSGEQYF. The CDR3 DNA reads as TGCGCCAGCAGCCCCCTGTCCGGCGAGCAGTACTTC.

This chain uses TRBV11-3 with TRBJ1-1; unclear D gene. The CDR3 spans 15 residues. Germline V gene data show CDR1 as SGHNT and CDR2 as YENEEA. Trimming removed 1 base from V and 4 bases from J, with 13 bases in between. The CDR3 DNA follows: TGTGCCAGCAGCTTAGGGTCAGGCCCCCTCACTGAAGCTTTCTTT. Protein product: CASSLGSGPLTEAFF.

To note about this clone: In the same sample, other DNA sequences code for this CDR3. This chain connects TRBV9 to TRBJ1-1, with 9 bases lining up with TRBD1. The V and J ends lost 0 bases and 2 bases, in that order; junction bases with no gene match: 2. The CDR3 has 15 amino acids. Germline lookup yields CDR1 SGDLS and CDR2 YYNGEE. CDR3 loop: CASSVAGQGNTEAFF. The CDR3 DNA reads TGTGCCAGCAGCGTAGCGGGACAGGGTAACACTGAAGCTTTCTTT.

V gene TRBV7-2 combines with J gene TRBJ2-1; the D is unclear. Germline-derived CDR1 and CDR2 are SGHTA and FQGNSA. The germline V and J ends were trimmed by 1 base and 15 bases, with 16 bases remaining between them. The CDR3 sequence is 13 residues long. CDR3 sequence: CASSLGLGQSGFF. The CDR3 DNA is TGTGCCAGCAGCTTAGGCCTAGGTCAGTCCGGGTTCTTC.

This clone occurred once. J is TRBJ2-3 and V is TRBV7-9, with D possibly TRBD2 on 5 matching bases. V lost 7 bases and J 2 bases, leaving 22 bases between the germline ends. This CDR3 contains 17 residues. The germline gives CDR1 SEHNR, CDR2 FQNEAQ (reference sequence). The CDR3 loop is CASTRTLMSGLTDTQYF. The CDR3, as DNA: TGTGCCAGCACCCGTACCTTAATGAGCGGACTCACAGATACGCAGTATTTT. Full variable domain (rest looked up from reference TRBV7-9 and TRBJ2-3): DTGVSQNPRHKITKRGQNVTFRCDPISEHNRLYWYRQTLGQGPEFLTYFQNEAQLEKSRLLSDRFSAERPKGSFSTLEIQRTEQGDSAMYLCASTRTLMSGLTDTQYFGPGTRLTVL.

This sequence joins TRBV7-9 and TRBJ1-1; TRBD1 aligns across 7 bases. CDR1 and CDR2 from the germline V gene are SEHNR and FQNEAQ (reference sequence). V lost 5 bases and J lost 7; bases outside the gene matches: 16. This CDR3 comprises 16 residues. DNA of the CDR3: TGTGCCAGCAGCCGGGCCAGAGGGGGCGGCACCCTTGAAGCTTTCTTT. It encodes CASSRARGGGTLEAFF.

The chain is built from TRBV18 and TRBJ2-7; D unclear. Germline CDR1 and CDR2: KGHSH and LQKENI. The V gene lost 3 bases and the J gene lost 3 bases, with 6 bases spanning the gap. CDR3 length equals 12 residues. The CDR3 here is CASSPNNYEQYF. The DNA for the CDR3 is TGTGCCAGCTCACCCAACAACTACGAGCAGTACTTC.

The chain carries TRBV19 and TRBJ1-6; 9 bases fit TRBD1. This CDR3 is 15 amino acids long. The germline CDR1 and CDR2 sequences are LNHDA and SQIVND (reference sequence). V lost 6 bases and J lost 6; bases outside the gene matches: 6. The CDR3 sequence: CASSQTTGGNSPLHF. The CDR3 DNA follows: TGTGCCAGTAGCCAGACGACAGGGGGTAATTCACCCCTCCACTTT.

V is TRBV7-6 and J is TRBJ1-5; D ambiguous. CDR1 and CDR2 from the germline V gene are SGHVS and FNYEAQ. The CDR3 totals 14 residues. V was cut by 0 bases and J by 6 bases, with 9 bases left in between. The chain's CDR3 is CASSLASVGQPQHF. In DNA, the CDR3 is TGTGCCAGCAGCTTAGCGAGTGTCGGTCAGCCCCAGCATTTT.

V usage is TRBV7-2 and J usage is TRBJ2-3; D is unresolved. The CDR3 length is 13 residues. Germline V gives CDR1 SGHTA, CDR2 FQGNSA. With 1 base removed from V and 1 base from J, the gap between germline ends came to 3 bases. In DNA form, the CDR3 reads TGTGCCAGCAGCTTAGGAGGCACAGATACGCAGTATTTT. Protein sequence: CASSLGGTDTQYF.

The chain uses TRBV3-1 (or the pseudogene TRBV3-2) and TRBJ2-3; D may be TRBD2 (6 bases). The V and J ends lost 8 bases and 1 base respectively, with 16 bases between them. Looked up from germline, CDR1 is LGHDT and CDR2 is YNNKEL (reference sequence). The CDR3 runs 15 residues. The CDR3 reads CASGGEASGTDTQYF. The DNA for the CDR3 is TGTGCCAGCGGTGGAGAGGCTAGCGGCACAGATACGCAGTATTTT.

The CDR3, as DNA: TGTGCCAGCAGTTTCTACCGGGACACCTCCTACGAGCAGTACTTC. Protein product: CASSFYRDTSYEQYF. This chain connects TRBV6-5 to TRBJ2-7; D may be TRBD1 (6 bases). This CDR3 has 15 residues. Trimming left V 4 bases short and J 0 bases short, with 13 bases between. Germline lookup yields CDR1 MNHEY and CDR2 SVGAGI.

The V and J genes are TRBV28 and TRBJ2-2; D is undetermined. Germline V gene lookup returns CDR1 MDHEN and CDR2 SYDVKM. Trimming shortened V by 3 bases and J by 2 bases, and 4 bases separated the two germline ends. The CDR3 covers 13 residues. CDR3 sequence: CASSFPNTGELFF. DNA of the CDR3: TGTGCCAGCAGTTTCCCTAACACCGGGGAGCTGTTTTTT. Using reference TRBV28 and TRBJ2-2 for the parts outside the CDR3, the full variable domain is DVKVTQSSRYLVKRTGEKVFLECVQDMDHENMFWYRQDPGLGLRLIYFSYDVKMKEKGDIPEGYSVSREKKERFSLILESASTNQTSMYLCASSFPNTGELFFGEGSRLTVL.

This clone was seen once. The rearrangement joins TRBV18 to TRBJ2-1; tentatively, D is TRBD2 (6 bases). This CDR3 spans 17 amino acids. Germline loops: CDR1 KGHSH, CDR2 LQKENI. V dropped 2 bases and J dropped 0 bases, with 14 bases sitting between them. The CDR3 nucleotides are TGTGCCAGCTCACCATTCCAGCCCGGGGGCTCCTACAATGAGCAGTTCTTC. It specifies CASSPFQPGGSYNEQFF.

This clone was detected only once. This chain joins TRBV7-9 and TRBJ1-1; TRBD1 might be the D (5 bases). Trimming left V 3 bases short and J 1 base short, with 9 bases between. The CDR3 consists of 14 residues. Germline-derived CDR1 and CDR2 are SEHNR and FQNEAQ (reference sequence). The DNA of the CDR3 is TGTGCCAGCAGCTTTCAGGGCTGGAACACTGAAGCTTTCTTT. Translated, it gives CASSFQGWNTEAFF.

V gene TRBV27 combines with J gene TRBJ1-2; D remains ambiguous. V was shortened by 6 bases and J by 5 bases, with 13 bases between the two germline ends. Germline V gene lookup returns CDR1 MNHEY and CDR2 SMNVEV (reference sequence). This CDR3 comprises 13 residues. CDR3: CASRDIAHYGYTF. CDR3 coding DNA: TGTGCCAGCAGAGACATCGCCCATTATGGCTACACCTTC.

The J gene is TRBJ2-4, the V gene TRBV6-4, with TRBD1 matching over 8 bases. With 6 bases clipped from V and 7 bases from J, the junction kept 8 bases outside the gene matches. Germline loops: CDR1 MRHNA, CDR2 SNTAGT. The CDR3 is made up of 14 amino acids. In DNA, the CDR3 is TGTGCCAGCAGCGCGACAGGGGAAGAGAACATTCAGTACTTC. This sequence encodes CASSATGEENIQYF.

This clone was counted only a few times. The CDR3 spells CSASPWDRMNTEAFF. The CDR3 nucleotides are TGCAGTGCTAGTCCTTGGGACAGAATGAACACTGAAGCTTTCTTT. This chain links TRBV20-1 with TRBJ1-1; 7 bases agree with TRBD1. Germline CDR1 and CDR2: DFQATT and SNEGSKA (reference sequence). J lost 0 bases, V lost 3 bases, and 7 bases had no gene match. This CDR3 comprises 15 residues.

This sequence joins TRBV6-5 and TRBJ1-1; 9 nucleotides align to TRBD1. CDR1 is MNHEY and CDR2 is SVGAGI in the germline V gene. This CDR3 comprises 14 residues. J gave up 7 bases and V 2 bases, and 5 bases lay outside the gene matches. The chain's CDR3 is CASSYDRGKGEAFF. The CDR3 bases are TGTGCCAGCAGTTACGACAGGGGGAAAGGTGAAGCTTTCTTT.

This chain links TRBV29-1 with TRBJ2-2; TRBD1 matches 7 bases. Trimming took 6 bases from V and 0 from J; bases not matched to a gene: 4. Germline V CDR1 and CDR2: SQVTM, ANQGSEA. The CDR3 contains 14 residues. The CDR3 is CSVAQGPNTGELFF. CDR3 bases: TGCAGCGTAGCACAGGGGCCGAACACCGGGGAGCTGTTTTTT.